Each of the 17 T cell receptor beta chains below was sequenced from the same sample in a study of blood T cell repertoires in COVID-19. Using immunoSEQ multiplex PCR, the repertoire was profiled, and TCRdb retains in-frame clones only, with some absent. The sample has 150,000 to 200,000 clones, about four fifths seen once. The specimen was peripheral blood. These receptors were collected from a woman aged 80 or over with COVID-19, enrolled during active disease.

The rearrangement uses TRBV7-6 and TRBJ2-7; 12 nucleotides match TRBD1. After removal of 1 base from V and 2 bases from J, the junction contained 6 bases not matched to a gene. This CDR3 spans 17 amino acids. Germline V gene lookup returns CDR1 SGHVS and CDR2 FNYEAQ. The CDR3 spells CASSLGAGTGGPYEQYF. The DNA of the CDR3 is TGTGCCAGCAGCTTAGGTGCGGGGACAGGGGGCCCCTACGAGCAGTACTTC. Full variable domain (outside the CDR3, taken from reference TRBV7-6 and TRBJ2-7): GAGVSQSPRYKVTKRGQDVALRCDPISGHVSLYWYRQALGQGPEFLTYFNYEAQQDKSGLPNDRFSAERPEGSISTLTIQRTEQRDSAMYRCASSLGAGTGGPYEQYFGPGTRLTVT.

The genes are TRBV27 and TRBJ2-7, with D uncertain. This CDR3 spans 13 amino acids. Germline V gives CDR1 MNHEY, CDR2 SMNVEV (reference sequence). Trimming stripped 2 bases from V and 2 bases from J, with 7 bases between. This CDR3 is CASSLVSTYEQYF. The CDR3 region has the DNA TGTGCCAGCAGTTTAGTTAGTACCTACGAGCAGTACTTC.

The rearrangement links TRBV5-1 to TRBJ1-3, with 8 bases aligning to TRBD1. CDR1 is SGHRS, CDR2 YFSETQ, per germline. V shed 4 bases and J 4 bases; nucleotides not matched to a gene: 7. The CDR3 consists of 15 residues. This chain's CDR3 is CASSPGQAWGNTIYF. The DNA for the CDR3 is TGCGCCAGCAGCCCGGGACAGGCGTGGGGAAACACCATATATTTT. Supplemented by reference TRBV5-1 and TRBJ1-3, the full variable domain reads KAGVTQTPRYLIKTRGQQVTLSCSPISGHRSVSWYQQTPGQGLQFLFEYFSETQRNKGNFPGRFSGRQFSNSRSEMNVSTLELGDSALYLCASSPGQAWGNTIYFGEGSWLTVV.

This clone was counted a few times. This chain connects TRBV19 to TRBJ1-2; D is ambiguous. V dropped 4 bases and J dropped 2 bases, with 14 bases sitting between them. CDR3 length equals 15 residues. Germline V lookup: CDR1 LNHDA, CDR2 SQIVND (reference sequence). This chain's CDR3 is CASSTLFTENYGYTF. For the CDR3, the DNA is TGTGCCAGTAGTACTCTGTTCACAGAAAACTATGGCTACACCTTC.

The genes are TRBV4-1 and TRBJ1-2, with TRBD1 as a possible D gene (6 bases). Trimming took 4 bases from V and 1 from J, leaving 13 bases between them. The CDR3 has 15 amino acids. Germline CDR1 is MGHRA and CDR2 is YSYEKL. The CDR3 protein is CASSRGEGGNYGYTF. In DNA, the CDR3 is TGCGCCAGCAGCCGCGGGGAGGGGGGTAACTATGGCTACACCTTC.

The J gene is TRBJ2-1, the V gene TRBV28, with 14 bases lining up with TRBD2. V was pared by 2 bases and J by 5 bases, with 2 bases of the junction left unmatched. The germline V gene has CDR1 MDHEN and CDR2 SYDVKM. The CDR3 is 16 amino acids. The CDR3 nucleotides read TGTGCCAGCAGTTTAGTGGGACTAGCGGGAGACAATGAGCAGTTCTTC. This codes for CASSLVGLAGDNEQFF.

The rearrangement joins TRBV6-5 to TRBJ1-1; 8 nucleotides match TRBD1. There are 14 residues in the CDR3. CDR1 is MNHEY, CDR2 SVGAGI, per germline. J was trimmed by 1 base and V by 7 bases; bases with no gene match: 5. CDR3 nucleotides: TGTGCCAGCAAGCGGGACAGGTCGAACACTGAAGCTTTCTTT. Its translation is CASKRDRSNTEAFF.

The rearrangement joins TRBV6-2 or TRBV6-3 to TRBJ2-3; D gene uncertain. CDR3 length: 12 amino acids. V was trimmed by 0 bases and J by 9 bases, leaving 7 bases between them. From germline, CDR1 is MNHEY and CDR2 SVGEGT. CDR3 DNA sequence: TGTGCCAGCAGTTACTCGGCTGGCACGCAGTATTTT. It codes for CASSYSAGTQYF.

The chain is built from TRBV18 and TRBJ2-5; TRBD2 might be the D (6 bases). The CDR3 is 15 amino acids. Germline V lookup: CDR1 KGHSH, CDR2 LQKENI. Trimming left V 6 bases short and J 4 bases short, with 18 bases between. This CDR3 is CASSLMEGQGETQYF. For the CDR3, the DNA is TGTGCCAGCTCCCTAATGGAGGGGCAGGGAGAGACCCAGTACTTC.

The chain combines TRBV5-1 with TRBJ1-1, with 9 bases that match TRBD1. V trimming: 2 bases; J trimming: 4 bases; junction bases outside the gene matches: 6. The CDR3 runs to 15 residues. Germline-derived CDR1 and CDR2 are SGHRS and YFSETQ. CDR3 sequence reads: CASSFRDRVGTEAFF. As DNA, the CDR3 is TGCGCCAGCAGCTTCCGGGACAGGGTGGGCACTGAAGCTTTCTTT.

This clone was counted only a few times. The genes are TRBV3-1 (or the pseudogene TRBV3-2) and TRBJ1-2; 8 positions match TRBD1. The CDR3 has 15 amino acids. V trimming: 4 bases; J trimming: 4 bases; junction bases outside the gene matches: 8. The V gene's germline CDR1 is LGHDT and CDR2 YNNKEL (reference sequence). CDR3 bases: TGTGCCAGCAGCCCTACGCCAGGGGGCGCCTATGGCTACACCTTC. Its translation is CASSPTPGGAYGYTF.

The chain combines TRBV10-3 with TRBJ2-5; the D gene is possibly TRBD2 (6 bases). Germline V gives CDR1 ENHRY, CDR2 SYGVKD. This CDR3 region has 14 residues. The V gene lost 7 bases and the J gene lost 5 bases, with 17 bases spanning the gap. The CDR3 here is CAINPGGARETQYF. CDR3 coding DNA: TGTGCCATCAACCCCGGCGGGGCCAGGGAGACCCAGTACTTC.

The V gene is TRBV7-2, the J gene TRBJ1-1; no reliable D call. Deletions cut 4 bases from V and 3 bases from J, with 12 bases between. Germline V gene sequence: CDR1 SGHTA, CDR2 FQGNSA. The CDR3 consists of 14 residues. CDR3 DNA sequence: TGTGCCAGCAGCTCGTTTGCGGTGGACACTGAAGCTTTCTTT. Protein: CASSSFAVDTEAFF.

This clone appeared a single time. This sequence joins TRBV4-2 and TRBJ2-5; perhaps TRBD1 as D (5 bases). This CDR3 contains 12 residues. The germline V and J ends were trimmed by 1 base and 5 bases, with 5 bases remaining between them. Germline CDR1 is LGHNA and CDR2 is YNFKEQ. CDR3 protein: CASSQGQETQYF. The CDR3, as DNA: TGTGCCAGCAGCCAAGGACAGGAGACCCAGTACTTC.

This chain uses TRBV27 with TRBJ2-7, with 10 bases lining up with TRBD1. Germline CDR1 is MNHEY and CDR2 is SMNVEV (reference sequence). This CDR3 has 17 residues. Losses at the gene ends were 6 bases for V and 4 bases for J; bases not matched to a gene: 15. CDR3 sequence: CASSLHRDRGIWYEQYF. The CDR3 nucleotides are TGTGCCAGCAGCCTTCACAGGGACAGGGGAATCTGGTACGAGCAGTACTTC.

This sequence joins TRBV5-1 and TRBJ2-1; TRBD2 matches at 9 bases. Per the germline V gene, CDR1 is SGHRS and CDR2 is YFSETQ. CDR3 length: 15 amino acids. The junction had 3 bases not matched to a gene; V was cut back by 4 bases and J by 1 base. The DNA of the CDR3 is TGCGCCAGCAGCCAAAGCGGGGGGTCCTACAATGAGCAGTTCTTC. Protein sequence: CASSQSGGSYNEQFF.

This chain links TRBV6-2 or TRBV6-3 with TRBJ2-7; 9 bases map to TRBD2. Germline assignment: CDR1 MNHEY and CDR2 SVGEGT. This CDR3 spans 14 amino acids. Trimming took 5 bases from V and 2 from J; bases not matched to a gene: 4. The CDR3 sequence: CASSDAGGPYEQYF. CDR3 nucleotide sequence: TGTGCCAGCAGTGATGCGGGAGGGCCCTACGAGCAGTACTTC.